This T cell receptor beta chain was sequenced in a study of regulatory T cells in long-lasting Graves disease. After removal of 5 bases from V and 0 bases from J, the junction contained 10 bases not matched to a gene. CDR1 is SGHRS and CDR2 is YFSETQ in the germline V gene. The length of the CDR3 is 17 residues. Notes on the study in general: Persistent disease preferred TRBV28, TRBJ1-2 and TRBJ2-5. Peripheral blood alone, not thyroid tissue, underwent study.

The sample's time point: persistent/refractory GD, antithyroid drugs over 5 years with positive TRAb. PBMCs provided the RNA from which the TCR library was made. Diagnosing Graves' disease relied on the American Thyroid Association guidelines. Staff took around 9 milliliters of peripheral blood and put it into EDTA tubes. Notes on this clonotype: Its antigen is not known.

Building of the TCR beta libraries involved iRepertoire HTBI primers and Arm-PCR of CDR3 regions. Each CDR3 protein gets one entry after TCRdb re-called the multiplex PCR reads with MiXCR. This sample has fewer than 600,000 distinct CDR3 sequences, with about 22% found just once. V is TRBV5-1 and J is TRBJ1-2, with TRBD1 matching over 10 bases. This sequence originates from a female donor with Graves disease. Sample: peripheral blood mononuclear cells (PBMCs), taken when the disease was refractory, from a patient treated with antithyroid drugs. As DNA, the CDR3 is TGCGCCAGCAGATACGACAGGGGGCCGCCCTCTAACTATGGCTACACCTTC. Translation gives CASRYDRGPPSNYGYTF.